A single sample gave rise to the 18 T cell receptor beta chains below, sequenced in a study of blood T cell repertoires in COVID-19 (dated by TCRdb to about 2020). The library was produced with the immunoSEQ multiplex PCR assay. TCRdb obtained this table from immuneACCESS and retained in-frame rearrangements with V and J assigned. These tables miss some clones; where compared with another copy, unresolved V genes account for less than half of the shortfall, and the remainder is unexplained. Here the sample has 150,000 to 200,000 clones; 90% to 95% occur a single time. The top ten clones comprise under 2% of the sample. Material: peripheral blood. The receptors were gathered from a woman aged 55-75 years with COVID-19, enrolled during active disease.

The CDR3 coding sequence is TGTGCCAGCAGTGAGTTGAGCGGGGGGTACAATGAGCAGTTCTTC. Translation: CASSELSGGYNEQFF. J is TRBJ2-1 and V is TRBV2, with 9 bases aligning to TRBD2. CDR1 is SNHLY, CDR2 FYNNEI, per germline. The CDR3 length is 15 residues. After removal of 3 bases from V and 4 bases from J, the junction contained 4 bases not matched to a gene.

Here the CDR3 DNA reads TGTGCCAGCAGCCAATATGCCGGGACTAGCGGGGGGGCCTCCTACAATGAGCAGTTCTTC. It codes for CASSQYAGTSGGASYNEQFF. This sequence joins TRBV4-2 and TRBJ2-1; TRBD2 agrees at 16 bases. The CDR3 length is 20 residues. The germline CDR1 and CDR2 sequences are LGHNA and YNFKEQ. After removal of 2 bases from V and 0 bases from J, the junction contained 7 bases not matched to a gene.

The chain combines TRBV18 with TRBJ1-5; D is possibly TRBD1 (6 bases). Trimming took off 3 bases at V and 0 bases at J, with 18 bases between the two ends. The germline V gene encodes CDR1 KGHSH and CDR2 LQKENI. The CDR3 has 18 amino acids. DNA of the CDR3: TGTGCCAGCTCACCGGGGGCCCGGGGCGCGGGTAGCAATCAGCCCCAGCATTTT. Translating it yields CASSPGARGAGSNQPQHF.

CDR3 in DNA: TGTGCCAGCAGCTTAGTAGGAGAGTCAGATACGCAGTATTTT. Residues: CASSLVGESDTQYF. The V call is TRBV11-2, the J call TRBJ2-3; unclear D gene. CDR1 and CDR2 from the germline V gene are SGHAT and FQNNGV. The CDR3 spans 14 residues. V was shortened by 1 base and J by 4 bases, with 9 bases between the two germline ends.

This rearrangement joins TRBV19 to TRBJ1-5; TRBD1 aligns across 11 bases. Germline V gene data show CDR1 as LNHDA and CDR2 as SQIVND (reference sequence). Unmatched junction bases numbered 7, after V lost 8 bases and J lost 1 base. The CDR3 has 16 residues. CDR3 in DNA: TGTGCCAGTTCGGACAGGGGGCCTACGAGCAATCAGCCCCAGCATTTT. Translating it yields CASSDRGPTSNQPQHF.

The V gene is TRBV29-1, the J gene TRBJ1-1; D unclear. CDR3 length equals 15 residues. Looked up from germline, CDR1 is SQVTM and CDR2 is ANQGSEA. Trimming stripped 0 bases from V and 0 bases from J, with 11 bases between. The CDR3 DNA reads TGCAGCGTTGAAGATCCTGTTTCCCTGAACACTGAAGCTTTCTTT. This translates into CSVEDPVSLNTEAFF. Together with reference TRBV29-1 and TRBJ1-1, the CDR3 gives the full variable domain: SAVISQKPSRDICQRGTSLTIQCQVDSQVTMMFWYRQQPGQSLTLIATANQGSEATYESGFVIDKFPISRPNLTFSTLTVSNMSPEDSSIYLCSVEDPVSLNTEAFFGQGTRLTVV.

This chain links TRBV7-3 with TRBJ1-4; TRBD1 agrees at 7 bases. Germline values: CDR1 SGHTA, CDR2 FQGTGA. V was clipped by 5 bases and J by 8 bases; unmatched bases: 11. This CDR3 has 15 amino acids. The CDR3 loop is CASSLTGTEGEKLFF. As DNA, the CDR3 is TGTGCCAGCAGCCTCACCGGGACAGAAGGAGAAAAACTGTTTTTT.

The chain uses TRBV19 and TRBJ1-2; possible D gene TRBD1, 5 bases. Trimming shortened V by 4 bases and J by 3 bases, and 15 bases separated the two germline ends. This CDR3 has 15 residues. Germline CDR1 and CDR2: LNHDA and SQIVND (reference sequence). CDR3 loop: CASSNPFGGDYGYTF. DNA for the CDR3: TGTGCCAGTAGTAACCCGTTTGGAGGGGACTATGGCTACACCTTC.

This clone was counted a few times. The chain is built from TRBV7-2 and TRBJ1-5; D gene ambiguous. The CDR3 is 13 amino acids. Looked up from germline, CDR1 is SGHTA and CDR2 is FQGNSA. The ends were cut back, 1 base at V and 7 bases at J, with 8 bases in the middle. The CDR3 loop is CASSLEFGQPQHF. The CDR3 DNA follows: TGTGCCAGCAGCTTAGAGTTCGGGCAGCCCCAGCATTTT.

The CDR3 reads CASSPSRLAASTDTQYF. The CDR3 DNA is TGTGCCAGCAGCCCTTCAAGACTAGCGGCTAGCACAGATACGCAGTATTTT. The chain employs TRBV3-1 (or the pseudogene TRBV3-2) and TRBJ2-3; 9 positions agree with TRBD2. The CDR3 loop spans 17 amino acids. The V gene's germline CDR1 is LGHDT and CDR2 YNNKEL (reference sequence). The ends lost 4 bases at V and 0 bases at J; junction bases unmatched: 8.

The J gene is TRBJ1-5, the V gene TRBV19; maybe TRBD1 (5 bases). Germline V gene lookup returns CDR1 LNHDA and CDR2 SQIVND (reference sequence). Between the trimmed V and J ends, which lost 4 bases and 6 bases, there was a span of 16 bases. This CDR3 spans 15 amino acids. The CDR3 sequence is CASSTPRVLGQPQHF. The DNA for the CDR3 is TGTGCCAGTAGTACTCCCAGGGTTTTGGGTCAGCCCCAGCATTTT.

In this sample, this clone turned up a few times. The rearrangement uses TRBV7-9 and TRBJ2-3, with 12 nucleotides matching TRBD1. V was clipped by 6 bases and J by 7 bases; unmatched bases: 11. The germline V gene encodes CDR1 SEHNR and CDR2 FQNEAQ (reference sequence). CDR3 size: 16 residues. CDR3 sequence reads: CASSRPRDRGRHTQYF. The CDR3 DNA is TGTGCCAGCAGTCGTCCCCGGGACAGGGGGCGGCATACGCAGTATTTT.

This rearrangement joins TRBV6-6 to TRBJ2-1; tentative D call: TRBD2 (7 bases). Germline V gives CDR1 MNHNY, CDR2 SVGAGI (reference sequence). The V end lost 5 bases, the J end lost 6 bases, and 23 bases lay between the germline ends. The CDR3 is 17 amino acids. CDR3 sequence reads: CASSRGAGTLGVNEQFF. CDR3 DNA: TGTGCCAGCAGTCGGGGGGCCGGGACCCTCGGAGTCAATGAGCAGTTCTTC.

The rearrangement uses TRBV9 and TRBJ2-2, with D perhaps TRBD1 (6 bases). V was trimmed by 4 bases and J by 2 bases, leaving 15 bases between them. CDR1 and CDR2 (germline): SGDLS, YYNGEE. The CDR3 is 16 amino acids. CDR3 region: CASSPPSGTNTGELFF. DNA of the CDR3: TGTGCCAGCAGCCCTCCCTCCGGGACAAACACCGGGGAGCTGTTTTTT.

CDR3 nucleotide sequence: TGTGCCAGCTCACCGGGGGCGAACACTGAAGCTTTCTTT. This codes for CASSPGANTEAFF. The chain is built from TRBV18 and TRBJ1-1, with D maybe TRBD1 (6 bases). V lost 3 bases to trimming and J lost 1 base, with 6 bases between them. Germline V lookup: CDR1 KGHSH, CDR2 LQKENI. The CDR3 is made up of 13 amino acids.

The genes are TRBV7-8 and TRBJ1-1; the D gene is possibly TRBD1 (5 bases). Germline-derived CDR1 and CDR2 are SGHVS and FQNEAQ. V dropped 6 bases and J dropped 1 base, with 9 bases sitting between them. CDR3 size: 13 residues. The CDR3 coding sequence is TGTGCCAGCAGTGTAAGGGGGAACACTGAAGCTTTCTTT. It encodes CASSVRGNTEAFF. The whole variable domain, remainder taken from reference TRBV7-8 and TRBJ1-1, is GAGVSQSPRYKVAKRGQDVALRCDPISGHVSLFWYQQALGQGPEFLTYFQNEAQLDKSGLPSDRFFAERPEGSVSTLKIQRTQQEDSAVYLCASSVRGNTEAFFGQGTRLTVV.

CDR3 protein: CASSTGGHEYGYTF. The CDR3 DNA sequence: TGTGCCAGCAGCACAGGAGGGCACGAATATGGCTACACCTTC. The chain uses TRBV7-2 and TRBJ1-2; a possible D gene is TRBD1 (5 bases). V lost 5 bases and J lost 5, with 15 bases in between. The germline CDR1 and CDR2 sequences are SGHTA and FQGNSA. This CDR3 is built from 14 residues.

CDR3 sequence (DNA): TGTGCCAGCAGCCTGACCCCATCAACAGGGAGCTATGGCTACACCTTC. Protein sequence: CASSLTPSTGSYGYTF. This chain joins TRBV5-5 and TRBJ1-2; the D gene is possibly TRBD1 (6 bases). There are 16 residues in the CDR3. Trimming shortened V by 4 bases and J by 4 bases, and 20 bases separated the two germline ends. Germline V lookup: CDR1 SGHKS, CDR2 YYEKEE (reference sequence).